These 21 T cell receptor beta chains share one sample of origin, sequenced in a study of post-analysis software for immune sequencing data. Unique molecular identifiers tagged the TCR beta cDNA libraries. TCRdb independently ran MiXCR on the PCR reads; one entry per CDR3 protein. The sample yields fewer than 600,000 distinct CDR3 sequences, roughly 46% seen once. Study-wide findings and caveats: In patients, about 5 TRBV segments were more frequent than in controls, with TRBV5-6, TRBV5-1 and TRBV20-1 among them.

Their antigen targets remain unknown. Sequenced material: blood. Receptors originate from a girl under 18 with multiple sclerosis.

This CDR3 reads CASSPPGTGGGEQFF. The CDR3 bases are TGTGCCAGCTCACCACCGGGGACAGGGGGGGGCGAGCAGTTCTTC. This rearrangement joins TRBV18 to TRBJ2-1, with 11 bases lining up with TRBD1. Per the germline V gene, CDR1 is KGHSH and CDR2 is LQKENI. V dropped 0 bases and J dropped 10; count of bases not matched to a gene: 5. CDR3 size: 15 residues.

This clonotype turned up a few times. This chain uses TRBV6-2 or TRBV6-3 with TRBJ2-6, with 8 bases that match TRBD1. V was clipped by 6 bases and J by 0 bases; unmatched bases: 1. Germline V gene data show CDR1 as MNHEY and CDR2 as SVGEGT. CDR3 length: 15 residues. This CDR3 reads CASRQGGSGANVLTF. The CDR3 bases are TGTGCCAGCAGACAGGGGGGCTCTGGGGCCAACGTCCTGACTTTC.

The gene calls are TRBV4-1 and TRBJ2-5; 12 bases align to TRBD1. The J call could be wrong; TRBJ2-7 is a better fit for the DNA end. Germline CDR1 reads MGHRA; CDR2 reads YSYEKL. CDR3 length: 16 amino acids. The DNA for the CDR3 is TGCGCCAGCAGCCAATACCCGGGACAGGGGGCATACGAGCAGTACTTC. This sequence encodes CASSQYPGQGAYEQYF.

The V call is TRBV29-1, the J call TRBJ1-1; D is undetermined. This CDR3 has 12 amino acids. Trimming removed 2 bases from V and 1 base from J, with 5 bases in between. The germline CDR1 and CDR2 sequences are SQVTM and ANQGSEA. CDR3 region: CSVEPGNTEAFF. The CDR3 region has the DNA TGCAGCGTTGAACCTGGGAACACTGAAGCTTTCTTT.

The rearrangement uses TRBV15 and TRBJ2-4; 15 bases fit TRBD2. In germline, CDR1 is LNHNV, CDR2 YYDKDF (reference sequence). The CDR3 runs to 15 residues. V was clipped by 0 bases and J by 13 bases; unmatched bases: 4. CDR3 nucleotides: TGTGCCACCAGCAGAGACGGACTAGCGGGAGGGGAGCAGTACTTC. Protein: CATSRDGLAGGEQYF.

The CDR3 loop is CASREPGPYEQYF. CDR3 nucleotide sequence: TGCGCCAGCAGGGAACCGGGACCCTACGAGCAGTACTTC. The rearrangement joins TRBV5-1 to TRBJ2-7; D is tentatively TRBD1 or TRBD2 (5 bases each). Trimming shortened V by 5 bases and J by 2 bases, and 11 bases separated the two germline ends. From germline, CDR1 is SGHRS and CDR2 YFSETQ. The CDR3 is made up of 13 amino acids.

CDR3 bases: TGTGCCAGCAGTTTAATCCGGGACAGGGGAGGGAAGACCCAGTACTTC. It is translated as CASSLIRDRGGKTQYF. The chain is built from TRBV28 and TRBJ2-7, with 10 nucleotides matching TRBD1. The J call may be incorrect, as the DNA end agrees better with TRBJ2-5. From germline, CDR1 is MDHEN and CDR2 SYDVKM. This CDR3 is 16 amino acids long.

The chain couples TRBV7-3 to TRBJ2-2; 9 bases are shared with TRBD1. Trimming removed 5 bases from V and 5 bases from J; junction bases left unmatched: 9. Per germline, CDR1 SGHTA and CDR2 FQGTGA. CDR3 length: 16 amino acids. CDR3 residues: CASSKRGQGRTGELFF. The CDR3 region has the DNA TGTGCCAGCAGCAAAAGGGGACAGGGTAGAACCGGGGAGCTGTTTTTT.

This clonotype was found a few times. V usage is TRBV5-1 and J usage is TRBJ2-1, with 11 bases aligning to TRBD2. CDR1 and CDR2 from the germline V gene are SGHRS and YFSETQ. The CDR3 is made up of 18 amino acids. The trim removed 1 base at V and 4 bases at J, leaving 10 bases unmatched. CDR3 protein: CASSLSLAGGNIYNEQFF. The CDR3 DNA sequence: TGCGCCAGCAGCTTGAGTCTAGCGGGAGGCAACATATACAATGAGCAGTTCTTC.

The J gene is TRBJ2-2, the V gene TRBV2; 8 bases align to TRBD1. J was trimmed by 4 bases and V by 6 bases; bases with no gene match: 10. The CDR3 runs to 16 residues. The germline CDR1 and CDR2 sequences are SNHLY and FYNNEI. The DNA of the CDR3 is TGTGCCAGCAGCCTCTCAGGGGGCGCCAGCACCGGGGAGCTGTTTTTT. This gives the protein CASSLSGGASTGELFF.

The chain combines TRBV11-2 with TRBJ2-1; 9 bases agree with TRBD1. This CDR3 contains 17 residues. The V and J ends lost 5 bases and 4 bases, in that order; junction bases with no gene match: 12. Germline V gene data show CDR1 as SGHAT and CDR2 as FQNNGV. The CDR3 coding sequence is TGTGCCAGCAGCCCAACTCCGGGACAGGGTATGTACAATGAGCAGTTCTTC. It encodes CASSPTPGQGMYNEQFF.

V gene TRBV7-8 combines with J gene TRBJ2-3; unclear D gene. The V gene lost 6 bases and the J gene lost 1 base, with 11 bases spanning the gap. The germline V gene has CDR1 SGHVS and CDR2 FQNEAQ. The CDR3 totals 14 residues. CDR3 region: CASRISRGTDTQYF. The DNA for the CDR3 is TGTGCCAGCAGAATAAGCCGGGGCACAGATACGCAGTATTTT.

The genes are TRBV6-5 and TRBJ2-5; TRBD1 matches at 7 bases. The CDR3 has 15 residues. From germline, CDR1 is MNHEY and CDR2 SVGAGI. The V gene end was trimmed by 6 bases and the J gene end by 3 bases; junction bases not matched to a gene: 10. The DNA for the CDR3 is TGTGCCAGCAGAACCCAAGACAGGGACAAAGAGACCCAGTACTTC. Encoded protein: CASRTQDRDKETQYF.

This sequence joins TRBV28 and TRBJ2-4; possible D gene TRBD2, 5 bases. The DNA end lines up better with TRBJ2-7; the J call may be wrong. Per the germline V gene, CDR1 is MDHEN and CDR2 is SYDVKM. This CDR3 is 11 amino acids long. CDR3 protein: CASNLSDEQYF. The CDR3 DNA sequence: TGTGCCAGTAACCTTAGCGACGAGCAGTACTTC.

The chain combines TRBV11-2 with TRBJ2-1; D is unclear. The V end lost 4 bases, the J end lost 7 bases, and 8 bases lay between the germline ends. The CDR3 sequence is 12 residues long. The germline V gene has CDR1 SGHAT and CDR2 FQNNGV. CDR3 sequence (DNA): TGTGCCAGCAGCTCAGTACATAATGAGCAGTTCTTC. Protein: CASSSVHNEQFF.

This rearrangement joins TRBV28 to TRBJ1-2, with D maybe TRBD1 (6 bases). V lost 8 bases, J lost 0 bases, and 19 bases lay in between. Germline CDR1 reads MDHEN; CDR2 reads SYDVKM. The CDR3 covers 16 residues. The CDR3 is CASGVLQGRSNYGYTF. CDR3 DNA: TGTGCCAGCGGTGTATTACAGGGCAGGTCTAACTATGGCTACACCTTC.

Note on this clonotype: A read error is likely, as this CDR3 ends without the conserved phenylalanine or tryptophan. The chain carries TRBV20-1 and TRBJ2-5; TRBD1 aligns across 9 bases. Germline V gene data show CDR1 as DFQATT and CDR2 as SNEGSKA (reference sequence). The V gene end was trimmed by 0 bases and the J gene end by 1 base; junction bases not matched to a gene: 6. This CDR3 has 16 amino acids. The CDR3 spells CSARDYQDRGQETQYC. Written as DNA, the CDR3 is TGCAGTGCTAGAGATTATCAGGACAGGGGCCAAGAGACCCAGTACTGC.

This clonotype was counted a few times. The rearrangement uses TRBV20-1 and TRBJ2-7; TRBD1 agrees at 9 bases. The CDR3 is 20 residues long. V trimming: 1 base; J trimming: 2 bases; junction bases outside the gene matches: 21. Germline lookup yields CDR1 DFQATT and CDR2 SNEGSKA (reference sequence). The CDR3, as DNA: TGCAGTGCTAGAGGAAGTAAATCGATCTTATTAAGGGACAGGGCCTACGAGCAGTACTTC. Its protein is CSARGSKSILLRDRAYEQYF.

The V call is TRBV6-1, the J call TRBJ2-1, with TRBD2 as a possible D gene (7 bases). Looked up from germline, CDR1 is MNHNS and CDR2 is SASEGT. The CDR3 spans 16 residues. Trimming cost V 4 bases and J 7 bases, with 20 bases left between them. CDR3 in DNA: TGTGCCAGCAGTGGCTACCCGGGGGGCTTAGGGAATGAGCAGTTCTTC. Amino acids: CASSGYPGGLGNEQFF.

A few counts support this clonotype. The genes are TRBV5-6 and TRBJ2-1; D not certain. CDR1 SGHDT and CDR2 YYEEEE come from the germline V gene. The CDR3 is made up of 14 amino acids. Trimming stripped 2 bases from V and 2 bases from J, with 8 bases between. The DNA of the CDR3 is TGTGCCAGCAGCTTCGGCGGTACCTACAATGAGCAGTTCTTC. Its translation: CASSFGGTYNEQFF.

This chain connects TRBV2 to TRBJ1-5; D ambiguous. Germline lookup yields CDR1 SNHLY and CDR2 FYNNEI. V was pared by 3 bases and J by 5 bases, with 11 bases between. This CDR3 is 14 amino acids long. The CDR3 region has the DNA TGTGCCAGCAGTGACGTCGAGGGTGATCAGCCCCAGCATTTT. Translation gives CASSDVEGDQPQHF.